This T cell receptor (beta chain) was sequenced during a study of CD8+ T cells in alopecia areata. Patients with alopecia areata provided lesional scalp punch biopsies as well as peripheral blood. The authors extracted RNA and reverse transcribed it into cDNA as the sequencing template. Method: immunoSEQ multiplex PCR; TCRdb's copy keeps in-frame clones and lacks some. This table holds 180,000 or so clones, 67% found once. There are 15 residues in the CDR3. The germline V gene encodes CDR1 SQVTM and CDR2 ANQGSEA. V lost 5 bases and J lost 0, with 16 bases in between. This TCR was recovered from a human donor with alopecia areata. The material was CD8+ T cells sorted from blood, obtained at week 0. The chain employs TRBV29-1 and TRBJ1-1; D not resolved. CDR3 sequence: CSVSAARRMNTEAFF. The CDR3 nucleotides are TGCAGCGTTTCTGCGGCTCGACGCATGAACACTGAAGCTTTCTTT. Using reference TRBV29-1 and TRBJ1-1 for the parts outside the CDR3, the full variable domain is SAVISQKPSRDICQRGTSLTIQCQVDSQVTMMFWYRQQPGQSLTLIATANQGSEATYESGFVIDKFPISRPNLTFSTLTVSNMSPEDSSIYLCSVSAARRMNTEAFFGQGTRLTVV.